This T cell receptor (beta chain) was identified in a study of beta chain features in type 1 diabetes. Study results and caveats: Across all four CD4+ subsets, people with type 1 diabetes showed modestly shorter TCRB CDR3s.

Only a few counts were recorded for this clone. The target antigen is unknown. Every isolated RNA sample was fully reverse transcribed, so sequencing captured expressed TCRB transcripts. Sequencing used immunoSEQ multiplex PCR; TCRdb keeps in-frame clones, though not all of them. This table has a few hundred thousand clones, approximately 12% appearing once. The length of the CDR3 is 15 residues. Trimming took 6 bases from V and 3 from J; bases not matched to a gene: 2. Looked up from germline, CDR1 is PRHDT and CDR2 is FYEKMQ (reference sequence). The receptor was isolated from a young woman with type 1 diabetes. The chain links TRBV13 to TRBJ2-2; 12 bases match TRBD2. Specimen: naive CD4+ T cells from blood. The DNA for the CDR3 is TGTGCCAGCAGGACTAGCGGGAGAGACACCGGGGAGCTGTTTTTT. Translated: CASRTSGRDTGELFF.